A selection of T cell receptor beta chains follows, all from one sample in a study of cytomegalovirus exposure and HLA in healthy donors. Libraries were prepared by immunoSEQ multiplex PCR; TCRdb keeps only in-frame clonotypes and omits some of them. The sample records about 140,000 clones, over 70% being singletons. Sequenced: PBMCs. Receptors originate from a male donor in good health and CMV-seronegative. CDR3s include the opening cysteine and the closing phenylalanine or tryptophan. Fields, in order: V gene, J gene, D gene, clone size, CDR3 protein, CDR3 DNA. A D gene is named only where the DNA matches it firmly. Clone size is not always given. Where it is, it says once, few, many or a class for expanded clones.

V gene: TRBV6-1; J gene: TRBJ1-1; D gene: .; clone size: .; CDR3 protein: CATRTNTEAFF; CDR3 DNA: TGTGCCACCCGGACTAACACTGAAGCTTTCTTT
V gene: TRBV7-2; J gene: TRBJ1-1; D gene: .; clone size: .; CDR3 protein: CASSRDEGGTEAFF; CDR3 DNA: TGTGCCAGCAGCAGGGACGAGGGAGGGACTGAAGCTTTCTTT
V gene: TRBV5-1; J gene: TRBJ2-7; D gene: .; clone size: .; CDR3 protein: CASSLAFRGKPIYEQYF; CDR3 DNA: TGCGCCAGCAGCTTGGCCTTCCGGGGGAAACCCATCTACGAGCAGTACTTC
V gene: TRBV28; J gene: TRBJ2-7; D gene: .; clone size: few; CDR3 protein: CASSLSGTGYGGLGDEQYF; CDR3 DNA: TGTGCCAGCAGTTTATCAGGGACAGGGTACGGGGGACTAGGCGACGAGCAGTACTTC
V gene: TRBV6-5; J gene: TRBJ2-7; D gene: TRBD1; clone size: few; CDR3 protein: CASSYSRQGYYEQYF; CDR3 DNA: TGTGCCAGCAGTTACTCGCGACAGGGGTACTACGAGCAGTACTTC
V gene: TRBV5-4; J gene: TRBJ2-7; D gene: .; clone size: .; CDR3 protein: CASSLAGGRTYEQYF; CDR3 DNA: TGTGCCAGCAGCTTGGCCGGCGGCAGGACTTACGAGCAGTACTTC
V gene: TRBV6-6; J gene: TRBJ2-5; D gene: TRBD1; clone size: once; CDR3 protein: CASTNRGDRQETQYF; CDR3 DNA: TGTGCCAGCACTAACCGCGGGGACAGGCAAGAGACCCAGTACTTC
V gene: TRBV7-3; J gene: TRBJ2-3; D gene: TRBD2; clone size: .; CDR3 protein: CASSILAGSTDTQYF; CDR3 DNA: TGTGCCAGCAGCATCTTAGCGGGGAGCACAGATACGCAGTATTTT
V gene: TRBV4-3; J gene: TRBJ1-1; D gene: .; clone size: .; CDR3 protein: CASSQDWRNTEAFF; CDR3 DNA: TGCGCCAGCAGCCAAGACTGGAGGAACACTGAAGCTTTCTTT
V gene: TRBV10-3; J gene: TRBJ1-2; D gene: .; clone size: .; CDR3 protein: CAISESVAGGGYTF; CDR3 DNA: TGTGCCATCAGTGAGAGTGTTGCGGGTGGTGGCTACACCTTC
V gene: TRBV19; J gene: TRBJ2-5; D gene: TRBD2; clone size: .; CDR3 protein: CASSRLARETQYF; CDR3 DNA: TGTGCCAGTAGCCGACTAGCTAGGGAGACCCAGTACTTC
V gene: TRBV25-1; J gene: TRBJ2-1; D gene: .; clone size: .; CDR3 protein: CASAAGSYNEQFF; CDR3 DNA: TGTGCCAGCGCCGCCGGCTCCTACAATGAGCAGTTCTTC
V gene: TRBV27; J gene: TRBJ2-5; D gene: TRBD1; clone size: .; CDR3 protein: CASTSGQGRAETQYF; CDR3 DNA: TGTGCCAGCACATCAGGACAGGGTAGGGCGGAGACCCAGTACTTC
V gene: TRBV7-2; J gene: TRBJ1-1; D gene: .; clone size: .; CDR3 protein: CASRTGLNTEAFF; CDR3 DNA: TGTGCCAGCAGAACAGGGCTGAACACTGAAGCTTTCTTT
V gene: TRBV7-2; J gene: TRBJ1-5; D gene: TRBD1; clone size: few; CDR3 protein: CASSFGQGSRDSNQPQHF; CDR3 DNA: TGTGCCAGCAGCTTCGGACAGGGGTCCAGAGATAGCAATCAGCCCCAGCATTTT
V gene: TRBV7-9; J gene: TRBJ2-1; D gene: TRBD1; clone size: .; CDR3 protein: CASSLGTGTPYNEQFF; CDR3 DNA: TGTGCCAGCAGCTTAGGGACAGGGACCCCTTACAATGAGCAGTTCTTC
V gene: TRBV6-5; J gene: TRBJ1-1; D gene: .; clone size: once; CDR3 protein: CATSRGNTEAFF; CDR3 DNA: TGTGCCACCTCTCGGGGGAACACTGAAGCTTTCTTT
V gene: TRBV5-1; J gene: TRBJ2-7; D gene: .; clone size: .; CDR3 protein: CAGSPSSYEQYF; CDR3 DNA: TGCGCCGGCAGCCCCTCCTCCTACGAGCAGTACTTC
V gene: TRBV29-1; J gene: TRBJ2-1; D gene: .; clone size: .; CDR3 protein: CSVERQVYNEQFF; CDR3 DNA: TGCAGCGTTGAACGCCAGGTCTACAATGAGCAGTTCTTC
V gene: TRBV28; J gene: TRBJ1-2; D gene: TRBD1; clone size: .; CDR3 protein: CASSLGDRADYGYTF; CDR3 DNA: TGTGCCAGCAGTTTGGGGGACAGGGCTGACTATGGCTACACCTTC
V gene: TRBV5-1; J gene: TRBJ1-6; D gene: TRBD1; clone size: once; CDR3 protein: CASSQGDRAYNSPLHF; CDR3 DNA: TGCGCCAGCAGCCAAGGGGACAGAGCGTATAATTCACCCCTCCACTTT
V gene: TRBV7-8; J gene: TRBJ2-7; D gene: TRBD1; clone size: .; CDR3 protein: CASRPGTGAYEQYF; CDR3 DNA: TGTGCCAGCAGGCCCGGGACAGGGGCCTACGAGCAGTACTTC
V gene: TRBV30; J gene: TRBJ2-1; D gene: TRBD2; clone size: few; CDR3 protein: CAWKTSGSLHNEQFF; CDR3 DNA: TGTGCCTGGAAGACCAGCGGGAGTCTCCACAATGAGCAGTTCTTC
V gene: TRBV18; J gene: TRBJ2-1; D gene: .; clone size: .; CDR3 protein: CASSPRTGPSYNEQFF; CDR3 DNA: TGTGCCAGCTCACCTCGTACAGGTCCCTCCTACAATGAGCAGTTCTTC
V gene: TRBV25-1; J gene: TRBJ2-1; D gene: .; clone size: .; CDR3 protein: CASSERENYNEQFF; CDR3 DNA: TGTGCCAGCAGTGAGAGGGAGAACTACAATGAGCAGTTCTTC
V gene: TRBV7-6; J gene: TRBJ2-7; D gene: TRBD2; clone size: .; CDR3 protein: CASSLRTSGGLDSYEQYF; CDR3 DNA: TGTGCCAGCAGCTTAAGGACTAGCGGGGGGTTAGACTCCTACGAGCAGTACTTC
V gene: TRBV28; J gene: TRBJ2-2; D gene: TRBD2; clone size: .; CDR3 protein: CASSFGTSGRAGGELFF; CDR3 DNA: TGTGCCAGCAGTTTCGGGACTAGCGGGAGGGCCGGCGGGGAGCTGTTTTTT
V gene: TRBV5-5; J gene: TRBJ2-4; D gene: TRBD2; clone size: .; CDR3 protein: CASSLTLAGGGNIQYF; CDR3 DNA: TGTGCCAGCAGCTTGACACTAGCGGGAGGCGGAAACATTCAGTACTTC
V gene: TRBV9; J gene: TRBJ1-1; D gene: TRBD1; clone size: .; CDR3 protein: CASSREVSGTVSAAFF; CDR3 DNA: TGTGCCAGCAGCCGGGAAGTGTCCGGGACAGTCTCGGCGGCTTTCTTT